These 20 T cell receptor beta chains originate from one sample sequenced in a study of T cells in Graves' hyperthyroidism and ophthalmopathy. TCR beta CDR3 region amplification was performed from RNA transcripts. The HTBI primer set served for first-round RT-PCR of the TCR CDR3. MiXCR, run by TCRdb on the multiplex PCR reads, gives a single entry per CDR3 protein. This table holds under 700,000 distinct CDR3 sequences, 16% found once. The sample was blood. The receptors come from a woman in her late teens or twenties with Graves' hyperthyroidism.

As concerns this clonotype: A much bigger clone sits one base away, suggesting this may be a read error. In this CDR3 the conserved last residue, phenylalanine or tryptophan, is missing, so a read error is likely. V is TRBV2 and J is TRBJ2-7; D is ambiguous. The CDR3 covers 12 residues. The germline gives CDR1 SNHLY, CDR2 FYNNEI. V gave up 6 bases and J gave up 3 bases, with 9 bases separating them. The CDR3, as DNA: TGTGCCAGCAGCTCGACCCTCTACGAGCAGTACCTC. Residues: CASSSTLYEQYL.

This clonotype was observed a few times. V usage is TRBV4-3 and J usage is TRBJ1-2; TRBD1 aligns across 8 bases. CDR1 and CDR2 from the germline V gene are LGHNA and YSLEER. The CDR3 loop spans 14 amino acids. Unmatched junction bases numbered 4, after V lost 3 bases and J lost 4 bases. The DNA for the CDR3 is TGCGCCAGCAGCCAGCGGGACAGGTCCTATGGCTACACCTTC. It translates to CASSQRDRSYGYTF.

This clonotype was seen many times. The chain links TRBV11-2 to TRBJ2-1; the D is unclear. The germline V gene encodes CDR1 SGHAT and CDR2 FQNNGV. The CDR3 is 14 residues long. V was shortened by 5 bases and J by 10 bases, with 18 bases between the two germline ends. The CDR3 spells CASSEQLGVEEQFF. CDR3 nucleotides: TGTGCCAGCAGCGAGCAGCTAGGCGTAGAAGAGCAGTTCTTC.

This clonotype has more than one count but fewer than ten. CDR3 DNA: TGTGCCAGCAGCCCGAGTGGCGGAGGATTAGAGCAGTACTTC. Translation: CASSPSGGGLEQYF. The chain employs TRBV9 and TRBJ2-7; maybe TRBD2 (5 bases). Trimming took 4 bases from V and 7 from J, leaving 18 bases between them. This CDR3 is 14 amino acids long. From germline, CDR1 is SGDLS and CDR2 YYNGEE.

The sample holds many counts of this clonotype. The gene calls are TRBV12-3 or TRBV12-4 and TRBJ1-1; D perhaps matches TRBD1 (6 bases). CDR3 length: 13 amino acids. V lost 3 bases to trimming and J lost 5 bases, with 10 bases between them. The DNA for the CDR3 is TGTGCCAGCAGTTTGAAGGGGGGAACTGAAGCTTTCTTT. It translates to CASSLKGGTEAFF.

This clonotype was observed a handful of times. The chain joins TRBV20-1 to TRBJ1-2, with a tentative D call TRBD1 (6 bases). In germline, CDR1 is DFQATT, CDR2 SNEGSKA (reference sequence). This CDR3 has 12 residues. The ends were cut back, 7 bases at V and 8 bases at J, with 17 bases in the middle. In DNA, the CDR3 is TGCAGTGTCGCACAGGGCTCTATGGGCTACACCTTC. This encodes CSVAQGSMGYTF.

This clonotype occurred many times. The V call is TRBV3-1, the J call TRBJ2-1; D may be TRBD1 (6 bases). CDR3 size: 12 residues. Germline lookup yields CDR1 LGHDT and CDR2 YNNKEL (reference sequence). Trimming pared 6 bases from V and 5 bases from J, leaving 8 bases between. DNA for the CDR3: TGTGCCAGCAGACAGGGAAACAATGAGCAGTTCTTC. Its protein is CASRQGNNEQFF.

This clonotype showed up many times. The chain uses TRBV7-8 and TRBJ2-1; 12 nucleotides match TRBD2. CDR1 and CDR2 (germline): SGHVS, FQNEAQ. The CDR3 sequence is 16 residues long. V lost 5 bases to trimming and J lost 8 bases; unmatched junction nucleotides: 10. The CDR3, as DNA: TGTGCCAGCAGCCCGACGCTAGCGGGAGGGCCCCATGAGCAGTTCTTC. This translates into CASSPTLAGGPHEQFF.

CDR3 protein: CSARVGRGRAQPQHF. CDR3 nucleotide sequence: TGCAGTGCTAGAGTTGGCAGGGGGAGGGCTCAGCCCCAGCATTTT. The V call is TRBV20-1, the J call TRBJ1-5, with 7 bases matching TRBD1. The germline V gene encodes CDR1 DFQATT and CDR2 SNEGSKA (reference sequence). The CDR3 extends over 15 amino acids. The V segment lost 1 base and the J segment 6 bases; nucleotides outside the gene matches: 9.

Turning to this clonotype: A single base separates this from a much larger clone, so it may be a read error. This chain links TRBV7-9 with TRBJ2-7, with D maybe TRBD2 (6 bases). The CDR3 loop spans 13 amino acids. The germline gives CDR1 SEHNR, CDR2 FQNEAQ (reference sequence). The CDR3 here is CASGFPGEHEQYF. The CDR3 coding sequence is TGTGCCAGCGGCTTTCCGGGAGAACACGAGCAGTACTTC.

This clonotype showed up just a few times. One end of the junction does not line up with germline, which may come from a read error. The genes are TRBV6-2 or TRBV6-3 and TRBJ2-7, with 11 nucleotides matching TRBD1. From germline, CDR1 is MNHEY and CDR2 SVGEGT. The CDR3 sequence is 14 residues long. The CDR3 loop is CASGYGTGGYEQYF. The CDR3 nucleotides read TGTGCCAGCGGTTACGGGACAGGGGGCTACGAGCAGTACTTC.

This clonotype was seen more than once but under ten times. The CDR3 nucleotides are TGCGCCAGCAGCCAAGACGGTATCCCCAATCAGCCCCAGCATTTT. Translation: CASSQDGIPNQPQHF. The chain combines TRBV4-3 with TRBJ1-5, with no clear D. CDR3 length equals 15 residues. Trimming pared 0 bases from V and 3 bases from J, leaving 9 bases between. Germline CDR1 reads LGHNA; CDR2 reads YSLEER.

A few counts support this clonotype. V usage is TRBV10-3 and J usage is TRBJ1-5; 9 bases are a match to TRBD1. The CDR3 has 14 amino acids. The junction had 6 bases not matched to a gene; V was cut back by 7 bases and J by 5 bases. Per the germline V gene, CDR1 is ENHRY and CDR2 is SYGVKD. This CDR3 is CAITQDRGDQPQHF. As DNA, the CDR3 is TGTGCCATCACCCAGGACAGGGGAGATCAGCCCCAGCATTTT.

This clonotype was counted only a few times. The chain has TRBV7-8 and TRBJ1-2; no clear D. There are 14 residues in the CDR3. Germline CDR1 is SGHVS and CDR2 is FQNEAQ. Trimming removed 2 bases at V and 4 bases at J, with 11 bases between. CDR3 amino acids: CASSLSSTTYGYTF. In nucleotides, the CDR3 is TGTGCCAGCAGCTTAAGTTCGACTACCTATGGCTACACCTTC.

This clonotype was seen many times. The chain recombines TRBV12-3 or TRBV12-4 with TRBJ2-1; D may correspond to TRBD1 or TRBD2 (5 bases each). This CDR3 has 16 residues. V was shortened by 6 bases and J by 4 bases, with 19 bases between the two germline ends. CDR3 coding DNA: TGTGCCAGCAGGGAATCTGGGGGACGCAATTACAATGAGCAGTTCTTC. Residues: CASRESGGRNYNEQFF.

This clonotype was picked up many times. The chain has TRBV5-1 and TRBJ2-5, with D uncertain. V was pared by 0 bases and J by 2 bases, with 8 bases between. Germline loops: CDR1 SGHRS, CDR2 YFSETQ. CDR3 size: 14 residues. The CDR3 DNA reads TGCGCCAGCAGCTTGGACACTCTACAAGAGACCCAGTACTTC. It specifies CASSLDTLQETQYF.

The chain has TRBV4-3 and TRBJ1-6; tentatively, D is TRBD1 (6 bases). Looked up from germline, CDR1 is LGHNA and CDR2 is YSLEER. Trimming left V 0 bases short and J 10 bases short, with 16 bases between. CDR3 length equals 16 residues. CDR3 sequence reads: CASSQDSQGRGSPLHF. CDR3 DNA sequence: TGCGCCAGCAGCCAAGACTCTCAGGGGCGTGGGTCACCCCTCCACTTT.

The CDR3 nucleotides are TGTGCCATCAGTGAGTCCCATACCCCGGTCCGCCTCTATGGCTACACCTTC. Protein product: CAISESHTPVRLYGYTF. V is TRBV10-3 and J is TRBJ1-2; D ambiguous. The CDR3 is 17 amino acids. The V gene lost 0 bases and the J gene lost 4 bases, with 18 bases spanning the gap. Germline-derived CDR1 and CDR2 are ENHRY and SYGVKD.

V usage is TRBV7-2 and J usage is TRBJ2-3; 9 positions agree with TRBD1. CDR3 length: 17 residues. J was trimmed by 6 bases and V by 3 bases; bases with no gene match: 13. Germline V gene data show CDR1 as SGHTA and CDR2 as FQGNSA. The CDR3 sequence is CASSFGAGTGKPDTQYF. The CDR3, as DNA: TGTGCCAGCAGCTTCGGAGCCGGGACAGGGAAACCGGATACGCAGTATTTT.

The chain is built from TRBV29-1 and TRBJ2-1, with D possibly matching TRBD2 (6 bases). This CDR3 is 10 amino acids long. Between the trimmed V and J ends, which lost 7 bases and 7 bases, there was a span of 8 bases. Germline V gene sequence: CDR1 SQVTM, CDR2 ANQGSEA. Here the CDR3 DNA reads TGCAGCGCCGGGGGAAATGAGCAGTTCTTC. It codes for CSAGGNEQFF.